These T cell receptor beta chains were read from a single sample in a study of CD8 T cells in ankylosing spondylitis. TCRdb fed the 5' RACE reads into MiXCR, producing one record per CDR3 protein. The repertoire has about 510,000 distinct CDR3 sequences, about 5% of them found once; the top ten carry around 3.4%. The material sequenced was blood, either unsorted or a sorted T cell fraction (not recorded which). Every receptor here comes from a male donor with ankylosing spondylitis. Both conserved end residues are part of each CDR3. The order of the fields is clone size, D gene, CDR3 length, J gene, V gene, CDR3 DNA, CDR3 protein. D genes are given only for firm matches. Size is stated for part of the rows, as once, few or many counts, or as a class when the clone is expanded.

few . 13 TRBJ2-7 TRBV20-1 TGCAGTGCTAGATTCAGGGGATTATACGAGCAGTACTTC CSARFRGLYEQYF
many TRBD2 16 TRBJ2-1 TRBV6-2/TRBV6-3 TGTGCCAGCAGTTACTATAGCGGGTATTCTTACAATGAGCAGTTCTTC CASSYYSGYSYNEQFF
few . 14 TRBJ2-5 TRBV7-6 TGTGCCAGCAGCCTGGGACGCAAGGGGGAGACCCAGTACTTC CASSLGRKGETQYF
many . 14 TRBJ2-1 TRBV5-1 TGCGCCAGCAGAAACTCGGCACGGGGCAATGAGCAGTTCTTC CASRNSARGNEQFF
many . 15 TRBJ1-4 TRBV12-3/TRBV12-4 TGTGCCAGCAGTTTAAGGGGAGGGATGGATGAAAAACTGTTTTTT CASSLRGGMDEKLFF
many . 16 TRBJ2-1 TRBV5-1 TGCGCCAGCAGCTTGTTGGAGGTTAGCTCCTACAATGAGCAGTTCTTC CASSLLEVSSYNEQFF
many . 16 TRBJ2-5 TRBV21-1 TGTGCCAGCAGCACCAGGGGGCCAGGGTACCAAGAGACCCAGTACTTC CASSTRGPGYQETQYF
many TRBD2 15 TRBJ2-3 TRBV9 TGTGCCAGCAGCGTACTAGCGGGCAGCACAGATACGCAGTATTTT CASSVLAGSTDTQYF
. . 14 TRBJ2-3 TRBV9 TGTGCCAGCAGCCCCGCCGGACAGCTCAATACGCAGTATTTT CASSPAGQLNTQYF
many TRBD2 15 TRBJ2-3 TRBV6-1 TGTGCCAGCAGCCGATACGCGGGGGACACAGATACGCAGTATTTT CASSRYAGDTDTQYF
many . 14 TRBJ2-3 TRBV27 TGTGCCACCTGTTTGAGCGGATACACAGATACGCAGTATTTT CATCLSGYTDTQYF
many . 14 TRBJ1-5 TRBV20-1 TGCAGTGCTAGATCCCGCGGCAGCAATCAGCCCCAGCATTTT CSARSRGSNQPQHF
many . 16 TRBJ1-6 TRBV27 TGTGCCAGCAGTTTAGGCAGGAGCTCCTATAATTCACCCCTCCACTTT CASSLGRSSYNSPLHF
many TRBD1 16 TRBJ1-1 TRBV28 TGTGCCAGCAGTATCTCCAGGGGGTCGGTGAACACTGAAGCTTTCTTT CASSISRGSVNTEAFF
many . 10 TRBJ1-6 TRBV21-1 TGTGCCCTGACAAGGTCACCCCTCCACTTT CALTRSPLHF
many TRBD2 18 TRBJ2-5 TRBV15 TGTGCCACCAGCAGATGGAGAATGACTAGCGGGAGAGGAGAGACCCAGTACTTC CATSRWRMTSGRGETQYF
few TRBD1 15 TRBJ2-7 TRBV28 TGTGCCAGCAGTACTCGGGACAGGCGGAACTACGAGCAGTACTTC CASSTRDRRNYEQYF
many TRBD1 14 TRBJ1-1 TRBV7-9 TGTGCCAGCAGCCGAGAACAGGGGTCCACTGAAGCTTTCTTT CASSREQGSTEAFF
many . 14 TRBJ1-1 TRBV5-1 TGCGCCAGCCAACTGTCCGGCGGGAACACTGAAGCTTTCTTT CASQLSGGNTEAFF
many . 15 TRBJ2-1 TRBV9 TGTGCCAGCAGCAAAAGGGGGGACCTCTACAATGAGCAGTTCTTC CASSKRGDLYNEQFF
many . 13 TRBJ1-1 TRBV5-1 TGTGCCAGCAGCTTGGGAGGGGGCACTGAAGCTTTCTTT CASSLGGGTEAFF
many . 17 TRBJ1-1 TRBV6-5 TGTGCCAGCAGTTTCCGGGGCTCACGCCGCATGAACACTGAAGCTTTCTTT CASSFRGSRRMNTEAFF
many . 13 TRBJ1-2 TRBV7-2 TGTGCCAGCAGCACGGCGCAGCAGGGAGACTACACCTTC CASSTAQQGDYTF